This T cell receptor beta chain is from a study of identifying expanded T cells in peripheral blood. Collection occurred without any documented infections or immune events in donors. Only in-frame clones appear in the TCRdb table, and some are missing; sequencing was by immunoSEQ multiplex PCR. The data contain about 100,000 clones, about 83% of them singletons. Regarding this clone: Its antigen is still unknown.

Study observations and caveats: Variance in clone template counts between approximately two-week samples significantly increased with total template count across all healthy donors. Approximately 1.2 clones differed between technical replicates, versus approximately 16 and 19 over time.

Source material: blood. The sequence was collected from a person aged 18 to 70 in good health.

CDR3 amino acids: CASSRGLETQYF. The CDR3 coding sequence is TGTGCCAGCAGCCGGGGGCTAGAGACCCAGTACTTC. The V and J genes are TRBV5-6 and TRBJ2-5; D possibly uses TRBD1 or TRBD2 (6 bases each). V gave up 4 bases and J gave up 4 bases, with 8 bases separating them. Germline lookup yields CDR1 SGHDT and CDR2 YYEEEE. This CDR3 has 12 residues.